A selection of T cell receptor beta chains follows, all from one sample in a study of T-cell reconstitution after alpha-beta-depleted transplantation in children. TCRdb passed the PCR reads through MiXCR, listing each CDR3 protein once. This sample has around 250,000 distinct CDR3 sequences, with over 8% found just once. Here the sequenced sample was PBMCs from the stem cell graft donor, taken from the stem cell graft. All receptors derive from a human donor who donated a stem cell graft to a child with SCID. Each CDR3 is given with its conserved first and last residue. The order of the fields is V gene, J gene, CDR3 length, clone size, D gene, CDR3 DNA, CDR3 protein. The D gene is left open where the match is weak. Clone size is not always given. Where it is, it says once, few, many or a class for expanded clones.

TRBV6-5	TRBJ2-1	15	few	TRBD2	TGTGCCAGCACTACAGGGACTAGCTCCGGCAATGAGCAGTTCTTC	CASTTGTSSGNEQFF
TRBV28	TRBJ1-2	14	few	TRBD1	TGTGCCAGTGCGACAGGGATGGAGGACTATGGCTACACCTTC	CASATGMEDYGYTF
TRBV7-8	TRBJ1-2	14	few	NA	TGTGCCAGCAGCCGCGGGACTGCAGTAAATGGCTACACCTTC	CASSRGTAVNGYTF
TRBV12-3/TRBV12-4	TRBJ2-2	14	many	NA	TGTGCCAGCAGTCCGAACCCAGGGGCCGGGGAGCTGTTTTTT	CASSPNPGAGELFF
TRBV29-1	TRBJ2-3	15	few	NA	TGCAGCGTAGATCCTACCGGGACTTACACAGATACGCAGTATTTT	CSVDPTGTYTDTQYF
TRBV14	TRBJ2-5	14	NA	TRBD2	TGTGCCAGCAGCCACAGGGACTATCAAGAGACCCAGTACTTC	CASSHRDYQETQYF
TRBV21-1	TRBJ1-3	17	few	NA	TGTGCCAGCAACCACCCCCCGGGAGCCACGCCGGGAAACACCATATATTTT	CASNHPPGATPGNTIYF
TRBV11-2	TRBJ1-2	14	many	NA	TGTGCCAGCAGCTCAAGACGGATTAACTATGGCTACACCTTC	CASSSRRINYGYTF
TRBV6-5	TRBJ2-1	16	NA	TRBD2	TGTGCCAGCAGTTACCCGGGGGGGAACTCCTACAATGAGCAGTTCTTC	CASSYPGGNSYNEQFF
TRBV7-6	TRBJ2-3	15	many	TRBD1	TGTGCCAGCAGCCTAAGACAGGGGGCTACAGATACGCAGTATTTT	CASSLRQGATDTQYF
TRBV10-3	TRBJ2-2	15	few	TRBD1	TGTGCCATCAGTTCAGGGGGACGGAACACCGGGGAGCTGTTTTTT	CAISSGGRNTGELFF
TRBV5-5	TRBJ1-1	15	NA	NA	TGTGCCAGCAGCTTGGCAGGCAGCTTGAACACTGAAGCTTTCTTT	CASSLAGSLNTEAFF
TRBV11-2	TRBJ2-5	11	NA	NA	TGTGCCAGCAGCTTACTGCAAAGCCAGTACTTC	CASSLLQSQYF
TRBV5-1	TRBJ2-7	14	NA	NA	TGCGCCAGCAGCTTGGTGGACCGCTCCTACGAGCAGTACTTC	CASSLVDRSYEQYF
TRBV7-9	TRBJ2-4	16	few	TRBD1	TGTGCCAGCAGCGACAGGGGGACGTCGGGCAAAAACATTCAGTACTTC	CASSDRGTSGKNIQYF
TRBV5-1	TRBJ2-1	13	many	NA	TGCGCCAGCAGCTTGGGGACTAACAATGAGCAGTTCTTC	CASSLGTNNEQFF
TRBV5-1	TRBJ2-5	16	NA	TRBD2	TGCGCCAGCATCTTGGTGGGACTAGGTTACCAAGAGACCCAGTACTTC	CASILVGLGYQETQYF